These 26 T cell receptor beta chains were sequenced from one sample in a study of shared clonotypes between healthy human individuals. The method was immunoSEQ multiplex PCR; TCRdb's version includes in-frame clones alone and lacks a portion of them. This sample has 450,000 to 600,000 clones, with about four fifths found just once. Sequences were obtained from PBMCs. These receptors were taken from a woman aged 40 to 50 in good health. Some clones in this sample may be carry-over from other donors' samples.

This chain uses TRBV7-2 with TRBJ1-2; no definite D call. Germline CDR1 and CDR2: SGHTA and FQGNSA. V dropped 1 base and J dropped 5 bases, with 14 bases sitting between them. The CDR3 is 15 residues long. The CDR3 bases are TGTGCCAGCAGCTTAGTGGCAGGAGGTTTGTATGGCTACACCTTC. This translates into CASSLVAGGLYGYTF.

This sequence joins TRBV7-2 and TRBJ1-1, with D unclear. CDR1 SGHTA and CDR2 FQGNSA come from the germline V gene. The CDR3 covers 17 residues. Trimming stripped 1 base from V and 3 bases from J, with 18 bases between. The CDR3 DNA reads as TGTGCCAGCAGCTTAGTGTCTCGTCGGGGTCGTGACACTGAAGCTTTCTTT. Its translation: CASSLVSRRGRDTEAFF.

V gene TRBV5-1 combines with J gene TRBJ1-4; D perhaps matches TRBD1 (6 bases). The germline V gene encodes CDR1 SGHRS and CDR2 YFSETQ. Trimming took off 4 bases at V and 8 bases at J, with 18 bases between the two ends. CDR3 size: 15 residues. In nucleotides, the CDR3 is TGCGCCAGCAGCACCACGGCCGCAAGGGGGGAAAAACTGTTTTTT. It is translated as CASSTTAARGEKLFF.

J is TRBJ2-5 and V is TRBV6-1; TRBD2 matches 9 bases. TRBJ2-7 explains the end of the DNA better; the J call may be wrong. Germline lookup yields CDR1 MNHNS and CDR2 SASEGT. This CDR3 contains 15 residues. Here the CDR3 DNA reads TGTGCCAGCAATCCAGCGGGAGGACTGACATACGAGCAGTACTTC. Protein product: CASNPAGGLTYEQYF.

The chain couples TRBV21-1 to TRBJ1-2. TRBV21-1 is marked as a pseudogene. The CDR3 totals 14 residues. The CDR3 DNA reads TGTGCCAGCAGCAAAGGGGGGGCGGTTCGTCGGAACACCTTC. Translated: CASSKGGAVRRNTF.

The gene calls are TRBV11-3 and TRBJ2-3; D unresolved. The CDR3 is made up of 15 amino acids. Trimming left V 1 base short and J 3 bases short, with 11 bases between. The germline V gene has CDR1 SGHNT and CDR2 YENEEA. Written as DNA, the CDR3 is TGTGCCAGCAGCTTAGGCAAAATCGAGACAGATACGCAGTATTTT. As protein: CASSLGKIETDTQYF.

CDR3 in amino acids: CASSSTSGSSYEQYF. The CDR3 bases are TGTGCCAGCAGTTCGACTAGCGGGAGCTCCTACGAGCAGTACTTC. The chain carries TRBV6-6 and TRBJ2-7; 12 nucleotides line up with TRBD2. The junction had 1 base not matched to a gene; V was cut back by 4 bases and J by 0 bases. Germline CDR1 and CDR2: MNHNY and SVGAGI (reference sequence). CDR3 length: 15 amino acids.

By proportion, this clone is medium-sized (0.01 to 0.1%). For the CDR3, the DNA is TGCGCCAGCAGCAATGGGGCTAGCGGGAGCCATTCTATCTATGAGCAGTTCTTC. This gives the protein CASSNGASGSHSIYEQFF. This rearrangement joins TRBV5-1 to TRBJ2-1; 10 nucleotides match TRBD2. The trim removed 4 bases at V and 8 bases at J, leaving 18 bases unmatched. From germline, CDR1 is SGHRS and CDR2 YFSETQ. The CDR3 contains 18 residues.

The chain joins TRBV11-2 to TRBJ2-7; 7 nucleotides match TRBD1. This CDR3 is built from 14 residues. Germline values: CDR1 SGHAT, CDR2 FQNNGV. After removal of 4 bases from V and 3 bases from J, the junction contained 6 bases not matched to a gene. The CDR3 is CASSYRDSNYEQYF. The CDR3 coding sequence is TGTGCCAGCAGCTACCGGGACAGCAACTACGAGCAGTACTTC.

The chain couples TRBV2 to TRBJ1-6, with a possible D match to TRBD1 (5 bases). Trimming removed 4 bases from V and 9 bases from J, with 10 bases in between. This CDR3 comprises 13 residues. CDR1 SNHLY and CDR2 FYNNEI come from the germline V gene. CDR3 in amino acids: CASSARVGSPLHF. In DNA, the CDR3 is TGTGCCAGCAGTGCCAGGGTTGGTTCACCCCTCCACTTT.

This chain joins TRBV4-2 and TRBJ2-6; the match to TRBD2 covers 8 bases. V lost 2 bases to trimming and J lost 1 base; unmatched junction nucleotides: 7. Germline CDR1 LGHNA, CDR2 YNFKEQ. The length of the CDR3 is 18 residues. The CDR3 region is CASSQSEGGGSGANVLTF. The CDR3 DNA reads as TGTGCCAGCAGCCAATCTGAGGGCGGGGGGTCTGGGGCCAACGTCCTGACTTTC.

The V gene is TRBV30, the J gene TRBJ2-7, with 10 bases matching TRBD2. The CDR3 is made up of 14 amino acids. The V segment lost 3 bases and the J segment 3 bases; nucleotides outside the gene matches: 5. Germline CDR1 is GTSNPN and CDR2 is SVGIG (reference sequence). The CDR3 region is CAWRRLAGVYEQYF. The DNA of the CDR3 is TGTGCCTGGAGGCGTCTAGCGGGAGTCTACGAGCAGTACTTC.

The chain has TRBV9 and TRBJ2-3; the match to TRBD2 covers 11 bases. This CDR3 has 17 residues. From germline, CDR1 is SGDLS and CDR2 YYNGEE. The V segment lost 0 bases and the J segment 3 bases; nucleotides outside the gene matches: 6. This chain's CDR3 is CASSVGLAGGGTDTQYF. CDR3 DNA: TGTGCCAGCAGCGTAGGGCTAGCGGGAGGAGGGACAGATACGCAGTATTTT.

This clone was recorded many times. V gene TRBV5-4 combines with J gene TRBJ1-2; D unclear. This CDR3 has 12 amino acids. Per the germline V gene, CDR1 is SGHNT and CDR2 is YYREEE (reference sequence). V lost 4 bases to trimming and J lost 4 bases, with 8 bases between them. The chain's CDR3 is CASSDNIYGYTF. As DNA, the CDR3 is TGTGCCAGCAGCGATAACATCTATGGCTACACCTTC.

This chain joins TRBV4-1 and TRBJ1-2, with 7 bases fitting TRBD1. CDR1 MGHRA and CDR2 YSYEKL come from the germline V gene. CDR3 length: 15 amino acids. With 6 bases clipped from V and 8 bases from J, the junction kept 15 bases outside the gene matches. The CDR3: CASRRPPGQSGGYTF. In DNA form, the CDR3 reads TGCGCCAGCAGACGACCCCCGGGACAGTCTGGAGGCTACACCTTC.

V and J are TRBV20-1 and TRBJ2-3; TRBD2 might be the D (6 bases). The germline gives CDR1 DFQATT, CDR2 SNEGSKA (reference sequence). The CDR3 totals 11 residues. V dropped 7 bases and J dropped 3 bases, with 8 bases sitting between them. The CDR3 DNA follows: TGCAGTGACGGGAGAACAGATACGCAGTATTTT. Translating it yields CSDGRTDTQYF.

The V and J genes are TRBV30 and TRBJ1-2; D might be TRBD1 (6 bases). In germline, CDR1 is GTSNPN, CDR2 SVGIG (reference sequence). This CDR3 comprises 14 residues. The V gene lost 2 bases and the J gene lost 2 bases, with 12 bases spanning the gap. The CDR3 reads CAWSRRDTNYGYTF. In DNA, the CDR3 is TGTGCCTGGAGTCGCCGGGACACCAACTATGGCTACACCTTC.

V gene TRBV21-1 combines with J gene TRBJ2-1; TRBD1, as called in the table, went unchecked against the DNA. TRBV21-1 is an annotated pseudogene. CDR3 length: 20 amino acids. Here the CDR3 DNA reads TGTGCCAGCAGTCGTAAAGGGGAGCAGGGGAAAGGAGGTGACTACAATGAGCAGTTCTTC. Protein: CASSRKGEQGKGGDYNEQFF.

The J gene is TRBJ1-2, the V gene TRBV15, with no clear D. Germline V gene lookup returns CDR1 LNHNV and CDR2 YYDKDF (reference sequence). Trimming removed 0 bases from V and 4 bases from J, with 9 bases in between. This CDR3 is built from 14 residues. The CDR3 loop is CATSRDRASYGYTF. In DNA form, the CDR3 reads TGTGCCACCAGCAGAGATAGGGCCAGCTATGGCTACACCTTC. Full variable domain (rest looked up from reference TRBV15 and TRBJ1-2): DAMVIQNPRYQVTQFGKPVTLSCSQTLNHNVMYWYQQKSSQAPKLLFHYYDKDFNNEADTPDNFQSRRPNTSFCFLDIRSPGLGDTAMYLCATSRDRASYGYTFGSGTRLTVV.

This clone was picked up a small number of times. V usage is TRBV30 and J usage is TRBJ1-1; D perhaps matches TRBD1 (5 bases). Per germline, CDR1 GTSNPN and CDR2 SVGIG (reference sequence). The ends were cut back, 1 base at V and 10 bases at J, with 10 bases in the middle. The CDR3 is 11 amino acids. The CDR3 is CAWSGGVTAFF. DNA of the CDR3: TGTGCCTGGAGTGGGGGGGTGACAGCTTTCTTT.

DNA of the CDR3: TGTGCCAGCAGTGAACAGTATTCAATCGGGGTCCAGCATTTT. Its translation is CASSEQYSIGVQHF. The chain has TRBV2 and TRBJ1-5; no firm D call. Germline CDR1 SNHLY, CDR2 FYNNEI. Trimming shortened V by 2 bases and J by 12 bases, and 17 bases separated the two germline ends. The CDR3 sequence is 14 residues long.

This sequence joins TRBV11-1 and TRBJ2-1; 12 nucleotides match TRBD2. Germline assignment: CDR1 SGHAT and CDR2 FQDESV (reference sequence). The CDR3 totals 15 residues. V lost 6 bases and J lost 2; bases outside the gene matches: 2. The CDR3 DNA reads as TGTGCCAGCAGTTGGACTAGCGGGGCCTACAATGAGCAGTTCTTC. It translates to CASSWTSGAYNEQFF.

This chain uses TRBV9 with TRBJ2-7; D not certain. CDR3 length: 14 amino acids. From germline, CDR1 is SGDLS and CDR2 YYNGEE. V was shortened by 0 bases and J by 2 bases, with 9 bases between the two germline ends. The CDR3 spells CASSVGSGPYEQYF. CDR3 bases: TGTGCCAGCAGCGTAGGCTCAGGCCCCTACGAGCAGTACTTC.

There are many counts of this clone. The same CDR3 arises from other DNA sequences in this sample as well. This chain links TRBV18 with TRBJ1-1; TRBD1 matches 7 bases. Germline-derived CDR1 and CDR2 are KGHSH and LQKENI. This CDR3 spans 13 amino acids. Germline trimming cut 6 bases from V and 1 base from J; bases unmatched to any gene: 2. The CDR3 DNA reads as TGTGCCAGCTCCGGACAGGCGAACACTGAAGCTTTCTTT. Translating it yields CASSGQANTEAFF.

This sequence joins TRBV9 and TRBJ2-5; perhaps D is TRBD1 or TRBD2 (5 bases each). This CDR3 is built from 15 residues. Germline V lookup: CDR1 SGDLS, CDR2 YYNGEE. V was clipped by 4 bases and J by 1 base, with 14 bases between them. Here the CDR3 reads CASSHRDGRQETQYF. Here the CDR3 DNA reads TGTGCCAGCAGCCACCGGGACGGCCGCCAAGAGACCCAGTACTTC.

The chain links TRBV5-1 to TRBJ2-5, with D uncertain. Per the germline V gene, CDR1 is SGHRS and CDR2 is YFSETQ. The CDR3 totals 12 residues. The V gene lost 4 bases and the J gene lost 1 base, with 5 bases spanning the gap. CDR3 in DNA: TGCGCCAGCAGCACCGCCCAAGAGACCCAGTACTTC. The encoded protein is CASSTAQETQYF.